The entry below describes one T cell receptor beta chain. The entry originates in a study of cytomegalovirus exposure and HLA in healthy donors. Researchers ran the PCR with 60 Vbeta and 13 Jbeta primers. TCRdb keeps only in-frame clones here, not all; method: immunoSEQ multiplex PCR. This table has over 120,000 clones, over 80% appearing once. V was trimmed by 3 bases and J by 3 bases, leaving 9 bases between them. The CDR3 runs 13 residues. Germline V gene data show CDR1 as MDHEN and CDR2 as SYDVKM. V usage is TRBV28 and J usage is TRBJ2-7, with D possibly being TRBD1 (6 bases). The receptor's source is a woman in her thirties in good health and CMV-seronegative. Sequenced sample: PBMCs. The CDR3: CASSFGTNYEQYF. The DNA of the CDR3 is TGTGCCAGCAGTTTCGGGACAAACTACGAGCAGTACTTC.